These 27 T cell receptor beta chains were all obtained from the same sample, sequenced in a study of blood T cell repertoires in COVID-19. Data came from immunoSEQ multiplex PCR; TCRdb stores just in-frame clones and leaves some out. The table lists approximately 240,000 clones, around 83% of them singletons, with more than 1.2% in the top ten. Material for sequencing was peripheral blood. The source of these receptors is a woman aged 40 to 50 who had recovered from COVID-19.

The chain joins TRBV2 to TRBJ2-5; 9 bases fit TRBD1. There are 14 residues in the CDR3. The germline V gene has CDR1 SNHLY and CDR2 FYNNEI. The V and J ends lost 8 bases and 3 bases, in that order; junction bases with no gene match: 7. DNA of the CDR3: TGTGCCAGCGGGGGGACAGGGATCGAAGAGACCCAGTACTTC. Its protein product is CASGGTGIEETQYF.

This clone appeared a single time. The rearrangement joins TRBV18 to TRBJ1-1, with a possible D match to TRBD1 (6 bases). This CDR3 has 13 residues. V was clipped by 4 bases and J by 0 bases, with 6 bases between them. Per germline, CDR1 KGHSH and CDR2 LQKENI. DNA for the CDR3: TGTGCCAGCTCACAGGGGGTGAACACTGAAGCTTTCTTT. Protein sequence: CASSQGVNTEAFF. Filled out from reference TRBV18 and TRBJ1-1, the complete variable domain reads NAGVMQNPRHLVRRRGQEARLRCSPMKGHSHVYWYRQLPEEGLKFMVYLQKENIIDESGMPKERFSAEFPKEGPSILRIQQVVRGDSAAYFCASSQGVNTEAFFGQGTRLTVV.

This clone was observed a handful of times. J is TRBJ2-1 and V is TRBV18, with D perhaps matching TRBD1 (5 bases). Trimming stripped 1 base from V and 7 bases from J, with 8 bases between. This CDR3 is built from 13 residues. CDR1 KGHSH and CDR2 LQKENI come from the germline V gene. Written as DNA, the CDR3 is TGTGCCAGCTCACCACTTCAGGGAAATGAGCAGTTCTTC. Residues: CASSPLQGNEQFF.

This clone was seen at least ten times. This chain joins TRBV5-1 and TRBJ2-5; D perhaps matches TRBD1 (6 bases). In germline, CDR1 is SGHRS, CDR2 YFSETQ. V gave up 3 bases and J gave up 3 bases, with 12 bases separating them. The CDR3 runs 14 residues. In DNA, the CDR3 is TGCGCCAGCAGCTCGGGACAACAGGAAGAGACCCAGTACTTC. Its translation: CASSSGQQEETQYF.

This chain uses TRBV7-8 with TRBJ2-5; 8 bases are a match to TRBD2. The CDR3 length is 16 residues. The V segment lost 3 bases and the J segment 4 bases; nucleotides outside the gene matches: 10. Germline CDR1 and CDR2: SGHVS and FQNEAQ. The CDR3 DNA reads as TGTGCCAGCAGCTTGCGGGGCACCGGGGGGGGAGAGACCCAGTACTTC. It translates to CASSLRGTGGGETQYF.

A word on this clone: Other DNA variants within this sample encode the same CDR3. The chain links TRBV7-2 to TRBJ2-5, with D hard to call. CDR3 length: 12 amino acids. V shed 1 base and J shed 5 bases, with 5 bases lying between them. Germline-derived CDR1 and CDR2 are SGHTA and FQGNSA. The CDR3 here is CASSLVRETQYF. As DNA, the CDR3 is TGTGCCAGCAGCTTAGTCAGGGAGACCCAGTACTTC.

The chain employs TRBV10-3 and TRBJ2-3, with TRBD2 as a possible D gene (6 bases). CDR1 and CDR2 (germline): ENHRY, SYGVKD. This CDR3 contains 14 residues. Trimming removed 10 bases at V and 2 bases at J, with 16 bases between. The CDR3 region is CASSRRDFTDTQYF. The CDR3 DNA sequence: TGTGCCAGCTCTCGACGGGACTTCACAGATACGCAGTATTTT.

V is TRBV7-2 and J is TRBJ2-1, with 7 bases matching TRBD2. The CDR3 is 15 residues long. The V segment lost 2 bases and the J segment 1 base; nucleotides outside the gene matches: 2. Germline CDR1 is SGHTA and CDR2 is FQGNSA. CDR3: CASSLFGGSYNEQFF. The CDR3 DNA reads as TGTGCCAGCAGCTTATTCGGGGGGTCCTACAATGAGCAGTTCTTC.

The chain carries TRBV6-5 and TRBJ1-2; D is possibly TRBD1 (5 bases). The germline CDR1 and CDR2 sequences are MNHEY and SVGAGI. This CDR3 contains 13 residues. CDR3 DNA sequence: TGTGCGGGGGGGAGAGGATCTAACTATGGCTACACCTTC. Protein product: CAGGRGSNYGYTF.

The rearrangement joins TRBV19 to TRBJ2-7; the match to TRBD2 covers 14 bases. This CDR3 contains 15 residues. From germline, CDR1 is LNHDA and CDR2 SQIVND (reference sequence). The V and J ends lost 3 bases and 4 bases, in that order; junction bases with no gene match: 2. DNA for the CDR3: TGTGCCAGTAGTATCGGGACTAGCGGGGGATACGAGCAGTACTTC. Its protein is CASSIGTSGGYEQYF.

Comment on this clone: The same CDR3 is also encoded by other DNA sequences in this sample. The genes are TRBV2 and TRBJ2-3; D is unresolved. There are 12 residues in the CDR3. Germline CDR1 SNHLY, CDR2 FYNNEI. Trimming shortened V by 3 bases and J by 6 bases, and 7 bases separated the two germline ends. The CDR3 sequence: CASSESVDTQYF. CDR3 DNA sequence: TGTGCCAGCAGTGAGTCGGTGGATACGCAGTATTTT.

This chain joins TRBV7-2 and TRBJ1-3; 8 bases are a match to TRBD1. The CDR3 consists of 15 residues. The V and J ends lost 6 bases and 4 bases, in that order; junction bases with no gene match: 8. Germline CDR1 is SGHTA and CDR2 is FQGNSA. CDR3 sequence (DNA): TGTGCCAGCAGTAGTCAGGGGGCGCGCGGAAACACCATATATTTT. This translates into CASSSQGARGNTIYF.

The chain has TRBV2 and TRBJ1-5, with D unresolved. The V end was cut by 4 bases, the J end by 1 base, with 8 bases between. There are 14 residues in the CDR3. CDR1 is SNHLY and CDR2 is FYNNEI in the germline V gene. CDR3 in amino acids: CASSGDGSNQPQHF. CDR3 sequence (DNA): TGTGCCAGCAGTGGTGACGGGAGCAATCAGCCCCAGCATTTT.

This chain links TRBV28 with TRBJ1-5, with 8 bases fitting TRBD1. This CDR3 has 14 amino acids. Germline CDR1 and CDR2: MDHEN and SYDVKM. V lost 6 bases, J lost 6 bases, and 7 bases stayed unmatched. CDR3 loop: CASSEGQGRQPQHF. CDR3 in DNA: TGTGCCAGCAGCGAAGGACAGGGTCGTCAGCCCCAGCATTTT.

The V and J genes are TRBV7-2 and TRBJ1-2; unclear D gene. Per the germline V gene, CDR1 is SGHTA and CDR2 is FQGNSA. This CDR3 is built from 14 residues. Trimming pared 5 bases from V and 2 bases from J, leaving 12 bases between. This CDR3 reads CASSAAGSNYGYTF. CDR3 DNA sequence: TGTGCCAGCAGCGCAGCGGGATCCAACTATGGCTACACCTTC. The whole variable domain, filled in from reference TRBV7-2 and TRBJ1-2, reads GAGVSQSPSNKVTEKGKDVELRCDPISGHTALYWYRQSLGQGLEFLIYFQGNSAPDKSGLPSDRFSAERTGGSVSTLTIQRTQQEDSAVYLCASSAAGSNYGYTFGSGTRLTVV.

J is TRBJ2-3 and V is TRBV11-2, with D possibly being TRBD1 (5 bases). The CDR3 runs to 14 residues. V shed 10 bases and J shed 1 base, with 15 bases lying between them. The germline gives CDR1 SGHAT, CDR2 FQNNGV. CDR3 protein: CATKETGGTDTQYF. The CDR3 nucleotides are TGTGCCACCAAAGAAACAGGAGGCACAGATACGCAGTATTTT.

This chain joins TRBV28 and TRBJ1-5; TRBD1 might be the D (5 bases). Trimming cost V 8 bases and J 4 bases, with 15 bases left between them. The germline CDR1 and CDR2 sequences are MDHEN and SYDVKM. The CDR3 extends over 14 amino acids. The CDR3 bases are TGTGCCAGCGAAGCTTCAGGGTTTAATCAGCCCCAGCATTTT. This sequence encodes CASEASGFNQPQHF.

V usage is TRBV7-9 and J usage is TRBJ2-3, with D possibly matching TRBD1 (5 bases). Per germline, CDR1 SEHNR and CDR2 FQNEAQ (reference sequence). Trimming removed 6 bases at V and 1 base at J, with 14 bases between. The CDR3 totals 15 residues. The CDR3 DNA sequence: TGTGCCAGCAGACCCAGGGCCGAGGGCACAGATACGCAGTATTTT. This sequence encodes CASRPRAEGTDTQYF.

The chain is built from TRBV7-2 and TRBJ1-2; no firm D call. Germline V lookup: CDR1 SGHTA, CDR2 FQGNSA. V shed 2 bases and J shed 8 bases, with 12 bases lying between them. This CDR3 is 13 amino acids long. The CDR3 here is CASSLSRGGGYTF. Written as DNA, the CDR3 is TGTGCCAGCAGCTTATCTCGGGGAGGAGGCTACACCTTC.

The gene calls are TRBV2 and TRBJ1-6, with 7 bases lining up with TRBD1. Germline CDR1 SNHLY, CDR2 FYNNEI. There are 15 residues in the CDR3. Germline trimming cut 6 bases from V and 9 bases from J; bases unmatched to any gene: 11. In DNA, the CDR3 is TGTGCCAGCAGAGTTATTGGACAGGTCGGTTCACCCCTCCACTTT. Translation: CASRVIGQVGSPLHF. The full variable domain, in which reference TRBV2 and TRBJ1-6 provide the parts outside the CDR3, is EPEVTQTPSHQVTQMGQEVILRCVPISNHLYFYWYRQILGQKVEFLVSFYNNEISEKSEIFDDQFSVERPDGSNFTLKIRSTKLEDSAMYFCASRVIGQVGSPLHFGNGTRLTVT.

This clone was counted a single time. The CDR3 coding sequence is TGTGCCAGTAGTATGAGCGACTCCTACGAGCAGTACTTC. It specifies CASSMSDSYEQYF. This chain joins TRBV19 and TRBJ2-7; D ambiguous. The CDR3 is 13 amino acids. CDR1 is LNHDA, CDR2 SQIVND, per germline (reference sequence). Trimming removed 3 bases from V and 0 bases from J, with 6 bases in between.

The CDR3 spells CASSLAARGPGYNEQFF. In DNA, the CDR3 is TGTGCCAGCAGCTTGGCTGCCAGGGGGCCCGGCTACAATGAGCAGTTCTTC. The chain recombines TRBV5-4 with TRBJ2-1, with TRBD1 identical over 8 bases. J gave up 3 bases and V 0 bases, and 8 bases lay outside the gene matches. In germline, CDR1 is SGHNT, CDR2 YYREEE (reference sequence). The CDR3 runs to 17 residues.

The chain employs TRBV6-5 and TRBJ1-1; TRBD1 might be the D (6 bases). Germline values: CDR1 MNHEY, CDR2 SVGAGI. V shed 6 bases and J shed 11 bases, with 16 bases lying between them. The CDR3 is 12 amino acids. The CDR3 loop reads CASSQDRLRAFF. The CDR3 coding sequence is TGTGCCAGCAGCCAGGACAGACTGAGGGCTTTCTTT.

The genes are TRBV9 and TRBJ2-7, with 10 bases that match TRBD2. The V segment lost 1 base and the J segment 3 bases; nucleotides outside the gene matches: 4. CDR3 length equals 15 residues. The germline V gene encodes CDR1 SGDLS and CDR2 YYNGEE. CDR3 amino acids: CASSVMASGGYEQYF. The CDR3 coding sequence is TGTGCCAGCAGCGTAATGGCTAGCGGGGGCTACGAGCAGTACTTC. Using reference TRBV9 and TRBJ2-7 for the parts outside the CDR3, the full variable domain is DSGVTQTPKHLITATGQRVTLRCSPRSGDLSVYWYQQSLDQGLQFLIQYYNGEERAKGNILERFSAQQFPDLHSELNLSSLELGDSALYFCASSVMASGGYEQYFGPGTRLTVT.

The CDR3 DNA is TGCAGCGTTCGGGCTGCGGGGCACACCGGGGAGCTGTTTTTT. It is translated as CSVRAAGHTGELFF. The chain has TRBV29-1 and TRBJ2-2; the D gene is possibly TRBD2 (6 bases). Germline-derived CDR1 and CDR2 are SQVTM and ANQGSEA. Between the trimmed V and J ends, which lost 5 bases and 3 bases, there was a span of 13 bases. The CDR3 has 14 residues.

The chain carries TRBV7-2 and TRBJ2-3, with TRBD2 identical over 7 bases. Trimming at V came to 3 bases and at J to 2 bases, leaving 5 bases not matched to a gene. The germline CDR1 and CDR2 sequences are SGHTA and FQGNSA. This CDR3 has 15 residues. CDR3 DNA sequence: TGTGCCAGCAGCTTTCTAGCGGAACACACAGATACGCAGTATTTT. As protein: CASSFLAEHTDTQYF.

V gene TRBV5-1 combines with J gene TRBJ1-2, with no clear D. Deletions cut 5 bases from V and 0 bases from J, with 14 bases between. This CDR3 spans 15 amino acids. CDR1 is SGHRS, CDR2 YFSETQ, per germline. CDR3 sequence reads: CASRQIPGTNYGYTF. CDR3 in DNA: TGCGCCAGCAGACAAATACCGGGAACTAACTATGGCTACACCTTC.